The rows below give T cell receptor beta chains drawn from one sample of a study of blood T cell repertoires in COVID-19. Produced via immunoSEQ multiplex PCR; TCRdb's table is partial and in-frame only. The sample records about 100,000 clones, about nine tenths being singletons. What was sequenced was peripheral blood. These receptors were taken from a man aged 45-65 years with active COVID-19. Each CDR3 is given with its conserved first and last residue. A D gene is named only where the DNA matches it firmly. Clone sizes are given selectively: once, few, many, or a class where the clone is expanded.

d_call j_call clone_size v_call cdr3_nt cdr3_aa
TRBD2 TRBJ2-3 - TRBV19 TGTGCCAGCCAGACTAGCGGGAGCACAGATACGCAGTATTTT CASQTSGSTDTQYF
- TRBJ1-2 - TRBV30 TGTGCCGTGGAGGTCTCGGGCTTGGGATCGGGGGGCTACACCTTC CAVEVSGLGSGGYTF
- TRBJ1-6 - TRBV5-4 TGTGCCAGCTCAAAAAACTCCGGGGGTGATTCACCCCTCCACTTT CASSKNSGGDSPLHF
- TRBJ2-2 - TRBV7-3 TGTGCCAGCAGCCGGGGACTTGCGAACACCGGGGAGCTGTTTTTT CASSRGLANTGELFF
- TRBJ1-1 - TRBV19 TGTGCCAGTAGTATAGCGACTGAAGCTTTCTTT CASSIATEAFF
TRBD1 TRBJ2-1 - TRBV6-6 TGTGCCAGCAGTCCCCACAGGGGGGCCCATGAGCAGTTCTTC CASSPHRGAHEQFF
- TRBJ2-3 once TRBV10-2 TGCGCCAGCAGTGATCGGCTAGACTTAGATACGCAGTATTTT CASSDRLDLDTQYF
- TRBJ1-5 - TRBV7-2 TGTGCCAGCAGCCAGGAGGGGGGGATTAGCCAGCCCCAGCATTTT CASSQEGGISQPQHF
- TRBJ1-3 - TRBV5-6 TGTGCCAGCAGCTTGGATCACTACTCTGGAAACACCATATATTTT CASSLDHYSGNTIYF
- TRBJ2-1 - TRBV5-6 TGTGCCAGCAGCTTGGACCAGGGAAGGTTACGGGCCAATGAGCAGTTCTTC CASSLDQGRLRANEQFF
TRBD1 TRBJ1-2 - TRBV27 TGTGCCAGCAGTTCCAACGCCGGGACAGGGCCCGGCTACACCTTC CASSSNAGTGPGYTF
TRBD2 TRBJ2-2 many TRBV29-1 TGCAGCGTTGAGACTGCGGGAGGAGTGAACACCGGGGAGCTGTTTTTT CSVETAGGVNTGELFF
TRBD1 TRBJ1-1 - TRBV6-5 TGTGCCAGCAGACCTGACAGGGGGGCCACTGAAGCTTTCTTT CASRPDRGATEAFF
TRBD1 TRBJ2-1 - TRBV5-1 TGCGCCAGCAGCGCCCCCGGGACAGGTTGGAATGAGCAGTTCTTC CASSAPGTGWNEQFF
- TRBJ1-2 - TRBV19 TGTGCCAGTCGCATCGAGAACTATGGCTACACCTTC CASRIENYGYTF
- TRBJ2-5 - TRBV6-5 TGTGCCAGCAGTTACTCGCACAACCAAGAGACCCAGTACTTC CASSYSHNQETQYF
TRBD1 TRBJ2-5 - TRBV6-5 TGTGCCAGCAAGGGGACAGGCCAAGAGACCCAGTACTTC CASKGTGQETQYF
TRBD1 TRBJ2-5 - TRBV7-8 TGTGCCAGCAGCCCTCACGAAGGCAGGGGGCGAGGGGAGACCCAGTACTTC CASSPHEGRGRGETQYF
TRBD1 TRBJ2-1 - TRBV14 TGTGCCAGCAGCCGTCGAACAGGGGTTTCATTGAATGAGCAGTTCTTC CASSRRTGVSLNEQFF
TRBD1 TRBJ2-1 - TRBV5-6 TGTGCCAGCAGCTTGCAAGGGGGCAAGATTGATGAGCAGTTCTTC CASSLQGGKIDEQFF
- TRBJ2-2 few TRBV2 TGTGCCAGCAGTGAACAAAACACCGGGGAGCTGTTTTTT CASSEQNTGELFF
- TRBJ1-4 - TRBV18 TGTGCCAGCTCACGGGACAACGCCTCTAATGAAAAACTGTTTTTT CASSRDNASNEKLFF
TRBD2 TRBJ2-1 - TRBV19 TGTGCCAGTAGTACGAGCGGGAGAGCTTACAATGAGCAGTTCTTC CASSTSGRAYNEQFF
TRBD2 TRBJ2-1 - TRBV28 TGTGCCAGCAGTTTTCCGCCAACTTTAGCGGGAGCTACCTACAATGAGCAGTTCTTC CASSFPPTLAGATYNEQFF
- TRBJ1-6 - TRBV3-1/TRBV3-2 TGTGCCAGCAGCTCACAGGACGGACCAAATTCACCCCTCCACTTT CASSSQDGPNSPLHF
- TRBJ1-6 - TRBV19 TGTGCCAGTACACGGCAGGGGCCCAATTCACCCCTCCACTTT CASTRQGPNSPLHF